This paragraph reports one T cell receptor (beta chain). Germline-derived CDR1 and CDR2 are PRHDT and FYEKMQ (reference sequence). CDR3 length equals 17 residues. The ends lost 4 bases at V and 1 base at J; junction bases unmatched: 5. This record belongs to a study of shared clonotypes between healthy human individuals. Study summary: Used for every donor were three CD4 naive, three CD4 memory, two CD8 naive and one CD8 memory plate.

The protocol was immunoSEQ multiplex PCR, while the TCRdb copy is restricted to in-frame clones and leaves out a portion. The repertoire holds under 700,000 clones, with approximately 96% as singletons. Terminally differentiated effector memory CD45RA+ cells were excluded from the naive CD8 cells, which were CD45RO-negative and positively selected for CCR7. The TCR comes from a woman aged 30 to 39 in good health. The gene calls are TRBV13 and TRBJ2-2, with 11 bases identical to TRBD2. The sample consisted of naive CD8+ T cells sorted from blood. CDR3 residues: CASSSTSGMGNTGELFF. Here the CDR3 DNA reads TGTGCCAGCAGCTCGACTAGCGGGATGGGGAACACCGGGGAGCTGTTTTTT.